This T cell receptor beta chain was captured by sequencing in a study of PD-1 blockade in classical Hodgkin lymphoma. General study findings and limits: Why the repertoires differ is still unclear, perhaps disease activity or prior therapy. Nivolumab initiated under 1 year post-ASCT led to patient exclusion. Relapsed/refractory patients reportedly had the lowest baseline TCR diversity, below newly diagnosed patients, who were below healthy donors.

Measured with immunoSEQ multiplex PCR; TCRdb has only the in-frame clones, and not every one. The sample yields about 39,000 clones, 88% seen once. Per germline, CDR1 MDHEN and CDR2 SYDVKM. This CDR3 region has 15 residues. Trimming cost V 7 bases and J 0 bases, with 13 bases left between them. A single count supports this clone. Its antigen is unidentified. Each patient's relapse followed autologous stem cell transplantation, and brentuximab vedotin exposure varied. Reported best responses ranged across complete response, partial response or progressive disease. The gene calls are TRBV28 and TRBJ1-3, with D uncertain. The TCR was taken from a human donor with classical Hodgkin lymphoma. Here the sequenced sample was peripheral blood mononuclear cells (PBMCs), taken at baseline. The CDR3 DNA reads TGTGCCAGCATTGGGAGTGATTTCTCTGGAAACACCATATATTTT. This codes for CASIGSDFSGNTIYF. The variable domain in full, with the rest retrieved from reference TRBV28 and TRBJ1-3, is DVKVTQSSRYLVKRTGEKVFLECVQDMDHENMFWYRQDPGLGLRLIYFSYDVKMKEKGDIPEGYSVSREKKERFSLILESASTNQTSMYLCASIGSDFSGNTIYFGEGSWLTVV.